Each of the 10 T cell receptor beta chains below was sequenced from the same sample in a study of glioma-infiltrating T cells (dated by TCRdb to 2015 to 2016). These reads were obtained on an Illumina MiSeq. TCR alpha and beta CDR3 regions were amplified with the iRepertoire nested amplicon-rescue multiplex PCR (arm-PCR) platform from RNA. Clones were called with MiXCR by TCRdb after fastp trimmed the public reads at Q25, and only in-frame beta chains were retained. CDR3 protein sequences are deduplicated, and each keeps its most common genes and DNA. The table for this sample lists roughly 120,000 distinct CDR3 sequences; approximately 25% of them were counted only once. The ten largest clones capture 12% to 15% of the sample. What was sequenced was glioma tissue, nonneoplastic brain tissue, or PBMCs (not recorded which). The source is a human donor with low-grade glioma or glioblastoma, undergoing nonglioma brain surgery, or in good health (not recorded which).

As regards this clonotype: The junction shows a germline mismatch at one end, possibly a read error. This rearrangement joins TRBV5-4 to TRBJ2-3, with a tentative D call TRBD2 (6 bases). CDR1 is SGHNT and CDR2 is YYREEE in the germline V gene (reference sequence). This CDR3 comprises 15 residues. DNA of the CDR3: TGTGCCAGCAGCCCAATCAAGGGACTGATGAATACGCGGTATTTT. Translation gives CASSPIKGLMNTRYF.

The chain carries TRBV25-1 and TRBJ1-1; 7 positions agree with TRBD1. CDR3 length: 14 residues. The germline V gene encodes CDR1 MGHDK and CDR2 SYGVNS. V lost 4 bases, J lost 1 base, and 3 bases stayed unmatched. The CDR3 loop is CASSVGTANTEAFF. The CDR3 nucleotides read TGTGCCAGCAGTGTCGGGACAGCGAACACTGAAGCTTTCTTT.

This clonotype was observed many times. The genes are TRBV7-3 and TRBJ2-5; perhaps TRBD1 as D (5 bases). This CDR3 is 13 amino acids long. The germline gives CDR1 SGHTA, CDR2 FQGTGA. V was trimmed by 2 bases and J by 4 bases, leaving 8 bases between them. CDR3 nucleotides: TGTGCCAGCAGCTTAGACAGTTTAGAGACCCAGTACTTC. Its protein is CASSLDSLETQYF.

The chain carries TRBV28 and TRBJ1-5; weak D call: TRBD1 (6 bases). Germline CDR1 reads MDHEN; CDR2 reads SYDVKM. This CDR3 is built from 15 residues. V lost 7 bases, J lost 13 bases, and 26 bases lay in between. The CDR3 spells CASNGQMISNQQQHF. CDR3 coding DNA: TGTGCCAGCAACGGACAGATGATTAGCAATCAGCAACAGCATTTT.

The chain has TRBV5-5 and TRBJ1-1; the D is unclear. From germline, CDR1 is SGHKS and CDR2 YYEKEE (reference sequence). The CDR3 runs 13 residues. V was clipped by 3 bases and J by 7 bases, with 13 bases between them. The CDR3 region is CASSSPLGIEAFF. The CDR3 coding sequence is TGTGCCAGCAGCTCCCCCTTGGGTATTGAAGCTTTCTTT. Combining the CDR3 with reference TRBV5-5 and TRBJ1-1 gives the whole variable domain DAGVTQSPTHLIKTRGQQVTLRCSPISGHKSVSWYQQVLGQGPQFIFQYYEKEERGRGNFPDRFSARQFPNYSSELNVNALLLGDSALYLCASSSPLGIEAFFGQGTRLTVV.

V is TRBV6-6 and J is TRBJ2-6; D is perhaps TRBD1 (6 bases). The CDR3 length is 19 residues. Between the trimmed V and J ends, which lost 0 bases and 3 bases, there was a span of 18 bases. Looked up from germline, CDR1 is MNHNY and CDR2 is SVGAGI (reference sequence). The CDR3 spells CASSYSSGATSGGANVLTF. The DNA for the CDR3 is TGTGCCAGCAGTTACTCGTCAGGGGCCACCTCGGGTGGGGCCAACGTCCTGACTTTC.

This clonotype was seen ten or more times. The V call is TRBV2, the J call TRBJ2-2; D is unclear. CDR3 length: 15 residues. Deletions cut 1 base from V and 3 bases from J, with 9 bases between. Germline CDR1 reads SNHLY; CDR2 reads FYNNEI. CDR3 coding DNA: TGTGCCAGCAGTGAAGTATTGAAAGACACCGGGGAGCTGTTTTTT. Protein product: CASSEVLKDTGELFF. The variable domain in full, completed from reference TRBV2 and TRBJ2-2, reads EPEVTQTPSHQVTQMGQEVILRCVPISNHLYFYWYRQILGQKVEFLVSFYNNEISEKSEIFDDQFSVERPDGSNFTLKIRSTKLEDSAMYFCASSEVLKDTGELFFGEGSRLTVL.

The sample holds a few counts of this clonotype. This rearrangement joins TRBV4-3 to TRBJ1-1; D might be TRBD1 (6 bases). This CDR3 is built from 15 residues. Per the germline V gene, CDR1 is LGHNA and CDR2 is YSLEER. V lost 1 base and J lost 6, with 15 bases in between. The CDR3: CASSQVSGGPAEAFF. CDR3 coding DNA: TGCGCCAGCAGCCAAGTTAGCGGGGGGCCAGCTGAAGCTTTCTTT.

On this clonotype itself: A much larger clone differs from this one at a single base, so this may be a read error. The chain employs TRBV6-1 and TRBJ2-1; D gene unclear. V gave up 8 bases and J gave up 8 bases, with 16 bases separating them. Germline values: CDR1 MNHNS, CDR2 SASEGT. The CDR3 loop spans 13 amino acids. The CDR3 loop is CASGSSSGYEQFF. CDR3 nucleotide sequence: TGTGCCAGCGGCAGCTCGTCGGGCTATGAGCAGTTCTTC.

This clonotype was recorded at least ten times. The chain uses TRBV7-9 and TRBJ2-7; 7 nucleotides align to TRBD1. Trimming at V came to 5 bases and at J to 3 bases, leaving 7 bases not matched to a gene. The CDR3 loop spans 14 amino acids. Germline loops: CDR1 SEHNR, CDR2 FQNEAQ (reference sequence). The CDR3 DNA reads as TGTGCCAGCAGCATCGGGACAGAGCTCTACGAGCAGTACTTC. Its protein is CASSIGTELYEQYF.